This T cell receptor (beta chain) emerged from a study of cytomegalovirus exposure and HLA in healthy donors. General study findings and limits: Later analysis demonstrated an association between a missense DCLRE1C variant and TCR beta V- and J-gene trimming. Using the classifier, cytomegalovirus status was reportedly diagnosed with high specificity and sensitivity.

The study ran its PCR with 60 Vbeta and 13 Jbeta primers. The repertoire was sequenced with immunoSEQ multiplex PCR; TCRdb's copy has only in-frame clones and lacks some. The sample has some 190,000 clones, 82% seen once. Trimming left V 2 bases short and J 7 bases short, with 8 bases between. The CDR3 totals 13 residues. CDR1 is SGHVS, CDR2 FNYEAQ, per germline. In the case of this clone: Antigen: not known.

This chain uses TRBV7-6 with TRBJ2-2, with a weak D call TRBD1 (5 bases). Sequencing was carried out using PBMCs. This receptor was identified in a man aged 35-49 years in good health and CMV-seronegative. The CDR3 nucleotides are TGTGCCAGCAGCTTACAGGGCGTCGGGGAGCTGTTTTTT. Its translation is CASSLQGVGELFF.